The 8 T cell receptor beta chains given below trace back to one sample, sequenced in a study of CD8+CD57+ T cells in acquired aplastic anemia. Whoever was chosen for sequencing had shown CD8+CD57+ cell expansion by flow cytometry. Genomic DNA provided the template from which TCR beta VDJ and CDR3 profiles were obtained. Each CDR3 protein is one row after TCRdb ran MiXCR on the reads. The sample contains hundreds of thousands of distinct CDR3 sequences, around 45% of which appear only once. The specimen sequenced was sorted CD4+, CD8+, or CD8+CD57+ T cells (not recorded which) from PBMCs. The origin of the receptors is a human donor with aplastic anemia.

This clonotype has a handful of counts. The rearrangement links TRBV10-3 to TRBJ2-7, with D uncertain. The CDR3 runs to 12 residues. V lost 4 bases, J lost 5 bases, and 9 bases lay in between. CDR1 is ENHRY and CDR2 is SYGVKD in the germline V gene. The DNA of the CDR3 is TGTGCCATCAGTGCTTTCGAGAACGAGCAGTACTTC. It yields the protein CAISAFENEQYF.

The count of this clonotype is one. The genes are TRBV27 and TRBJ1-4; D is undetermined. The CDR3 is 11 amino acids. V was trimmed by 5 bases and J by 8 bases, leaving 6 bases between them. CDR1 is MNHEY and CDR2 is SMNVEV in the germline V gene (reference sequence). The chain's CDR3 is CASSPLEKLFF. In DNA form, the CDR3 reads TGTGCCAGCAGTCCTCTAGAAAAACTGTTTTTT.

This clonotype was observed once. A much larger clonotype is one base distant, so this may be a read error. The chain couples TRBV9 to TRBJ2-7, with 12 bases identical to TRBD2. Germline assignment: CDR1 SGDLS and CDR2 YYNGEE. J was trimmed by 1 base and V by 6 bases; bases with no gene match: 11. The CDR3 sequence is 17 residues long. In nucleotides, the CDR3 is TGTGCCAGCAACCCATACGGGACTAGCGGGCGATCCTACGAGCAGTACTTC. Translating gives CASNPYGTSGRSYEQYF.

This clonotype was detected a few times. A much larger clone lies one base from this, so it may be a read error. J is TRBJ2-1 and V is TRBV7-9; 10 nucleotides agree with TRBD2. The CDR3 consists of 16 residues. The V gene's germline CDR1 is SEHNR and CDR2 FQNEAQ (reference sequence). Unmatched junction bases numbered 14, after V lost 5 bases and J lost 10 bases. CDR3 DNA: TGTGCCAGCAGCCAAACTACCGGGATTAGCGGGAGGGAGCAGTTCTTC. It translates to CASSQTTGISGREQFF. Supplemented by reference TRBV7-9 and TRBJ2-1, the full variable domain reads DTGVSQNPRHKITKRGQNVTFRCDPISEHNRLYWYRQTLGQGPEFLTYFQNEAQLEKSRLLSDRFSAERPKGSFSTLEIQRTEQGDSAMYLCASSQTTGISGREQFFGPGTRLTVL.

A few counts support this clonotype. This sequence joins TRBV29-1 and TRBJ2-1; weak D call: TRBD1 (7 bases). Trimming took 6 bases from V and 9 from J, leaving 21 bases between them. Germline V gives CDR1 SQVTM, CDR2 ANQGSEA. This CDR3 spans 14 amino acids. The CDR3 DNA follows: TGCAGCGTCGCCCCAGGGGGGTTTAGGGGTGAGCAGTTCTTC. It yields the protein CSVAPGGFRGEQFF.

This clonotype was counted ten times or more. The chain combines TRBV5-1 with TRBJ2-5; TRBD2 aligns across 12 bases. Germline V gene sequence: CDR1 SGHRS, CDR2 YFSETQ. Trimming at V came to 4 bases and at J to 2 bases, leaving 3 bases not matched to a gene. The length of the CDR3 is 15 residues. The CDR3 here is CASSLAGGRQETQYF. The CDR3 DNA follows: TGCGCCAGCAGCCTAGCGGGGGGGCGACAAGAGACCCAGTACTTC.

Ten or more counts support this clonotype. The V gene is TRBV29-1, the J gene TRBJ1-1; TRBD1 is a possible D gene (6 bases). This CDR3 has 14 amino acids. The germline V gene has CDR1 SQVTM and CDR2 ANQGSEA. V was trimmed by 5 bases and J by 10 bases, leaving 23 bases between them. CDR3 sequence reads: CSVKSGTLPTGAFF. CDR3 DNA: TGCAGCGTTAAATCCGGGACACTACCGACCGGAGCTTTCTTT.

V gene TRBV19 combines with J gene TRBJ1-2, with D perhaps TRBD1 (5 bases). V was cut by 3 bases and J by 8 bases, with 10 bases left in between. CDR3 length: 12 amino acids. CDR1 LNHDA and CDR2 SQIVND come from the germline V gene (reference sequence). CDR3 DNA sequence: TGTGCCAGTAGTATCGAAGGGGACGGCTACACCTTC. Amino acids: CASSIEGDGYTF. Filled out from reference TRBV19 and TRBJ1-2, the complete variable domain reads DGGITQSPKYLFRKEGQNVTLSCEQNLNHDAMYWYRQDPGQGLRLIYYSQIVNDFQKGDIAEGYSVSREKKESFPLTVTSAQKNPTAFYLCASSIEGDGYTFGSGTRLTVV.